This T cell receptor (beta chain) originates from a study of immune cell composition in non-small cell lung cancer (dated by TCRdb to 2016 to 2017). Describing the broader study: Histologic subtype, mainly lung adenocarcinoma or squamous cell carcinoma, was assigned on the basis of H&E together with p63, CK5, Napsin A and TTF-1 immunohistochemistry. A few tumour specimens that had TCR-beta data belonged to rare histological subtypes and were left out of the subtype comparisons. Using Adaptive Biotechnologies, the researchers ran TCR-beta sequencing on some 34 paired NSCLC tumour and non-adjacent lung specimens, along with 26 tumour-only specimens. Supplementary cohort #1, some ten lung adenocarcinoma cases, had paired tumour/lung TCR-beta sequencing and TIL populations generated to assess tumour reactivity.

The sample holds a few counts of this clone. Which antigen it targets is not known. Base qualities are not provided; no much larger clone lies one nucleotide away. What the work shows at the level of the full study, not this receptor alone: In approximately 10 adenocarcinoma cases, maximal tumour-associated clone frequency correlated strongly with TIL tumour reactivity, whereas overall clonality did not. The reactivity cohort was only approximately 9 cases, and tumour-reactive clones were not shown to share sequences with the dominant in vivo tumour-associated clones. No significant correlation was found between tumour TCR-beta clonality and smoking pack-years. Nearly half of NSCLC cases had tumour-associated clones >0.5%, found in about a third of adenocarcinomas compared with 75% to 80% of squamous carcinomas.

A two-step multiplex PCR amplified TCR-beta CDR3 regions from genomic DNA, and the second step of the PCR added Illumina-compatible adaptors. As a commercial immunoSEQ service, TCR-beta immunosequencing was carried out on an Illumina platform. The paper's data handling went like this. Repertoires were described by productive clonality and by Top 10 Clones, which is the percentage of T-cell templates coming from the ten most frequent sequences. Productive clonality ranged from 0 to 1, with 1 indicating a monoclonal population. Tumour-associated clones, identified using log10 scatter plots, were defined as sequences that made up at least 0.1% of tumour T-cell templates and were not found in the matched non-adjacent lung. Two-group comparisons used Student's t-tests, stages used ANOVA, and relationships used linear regression, analysed in GraphPad Prism7 and R. In TCRdb, the immuneACCESS table is reduced to in-frame sequences with V and J assigned. These tables do not hold every clone; where another copy was compared, an unresolved V gene accounts for under half, and the others remain unexplained. Clone size and V and J calls were adopted from that table, with D and trimming inferred from the DNA. The sample profile shows over 15,000 clones; more than 60% of them were found once. The ten most abundant clones make up approximately 10% of the sample.

V and J lose 5 bases and 4 bases, and a span of 9 bases separates them. Taken from the germline V gene (reference sequence), the CDR1 and CDR2 loops are SEHNR and FQNEAQ. The CDR3 sequence holds 13 residues, the cysteine and phenylalanine included. CDR3 DNA is the only sequence kept; it has 39 bases, read in frame from the first base. Normal lung samples were non-adjacent lung tissue taken as far from the tumour as possible, at least 3 cm away, from the same patient. From frozen aliquots of unsorted single-cell suspensions, genomic DNA was isolated using the QIAamp DNA kit. Tissues arrived within 2 hours after resection and were immediately processed into single-cell suspensions. Tissue was broken up mechanically, digested enzymatically with DNase I, collagenase I and hyaluronidase for 30 to 35 minutes at 37 degrees C, and then filtered and RBC-lysed. These data were also reused for a study on CD4 T cells in lung cancer. The second paper states: To find responses to candidate mutation-encoded neoepitopes, the study screened blood T cells from NSCLC patients and isolated neoantigen-specific CD4+ T-cell clones and TCRs. Tumor and non-adjacent lung tissue were obtained from four patients undergoing curative-intent resections for stage I-III non-small cell lung cancer. Aged 60 to 69 when blood was donated, the resected patients, most of whom were former smokers, had either lung adenocarcinoma or squamous cell carcinoma. Treatments the patients had received before donating blood included platinum chemotherapy, and some of the patients were given nivolumab or pembrolizumab. Rather than memory responses to the cancer, some blood-derived responses might reflect cross-reactivity or in vitro priming of naive T cells. The frequency of neoantigen-specific clonotypes in tumor resections, non-adjacent lung and cultured T-cell products was tracked by TCRB deep sequencing. TCRB sequence data were analyzed using the kit provider's software, and tumor enrichment of clonotype templates was assessed with Fisher's exact test.

This clonotype originated in a human donor with non-small cell lung cancer. The rearrangement combines TRBV7-9 with TRBJ1-5, with a weak D call of TRBD1 (6 bases match). Sequenced: non-adjacent lung tissue. The nucleotide sequence is TGTGCCAGCAGCCGACAGGAGAATCAGCCCCAGCATTTT. It codes for CASSRQENQPQHF. The entire variable domain, with the stretches around the CDR3 drawn from the reference TRBV7-9 and TRBJ1-5 proteins, is DTGVSQNPRHKITKRGQNVTFRCDPISEHNRLYWYRQTLGQGPEFLTYFQNEAQLEKSRLLSDRFSAERPKGSFSTLEIQRTEQGDSAMYLCASSRQENQPQHFGDGTRLSIL.